The clone carrying this T cell receptor beta chain was observed once. Since a much larger clone is just one base distant, this may be a read error. The data derive from a study of T cell repertoires in cytomegalovirus infection. TCRdb reanalysed the reads using MiXCR and keeps one entry per CDR3 protein. The sample has about 600,000 distinct CDR3 sequences, approximately 24% seen once. This sequence was found in a human donor in good health (CMV status not recorded). Some clones in this sample may be carry-over from other donors' samples. The sequenced sample consisted of CD8+ T cells from PBMCs.

The CDR3 is CASKGGGGDFYNEQFF. The CDR3 DNA is TGTGCCAGCAAGGGGGGAGGCGGGGACTTTTACAATGAGCAGTTCTTC. This chain links TRBV7-6 with TRBJ2-1; D could derive from TRBD1 or TRBD2 (6 bases each). Germline V gives CDR1 SGHVS, CDR2 FNYEAQ. Deletions cut 7 bases from V and 4 bases from J, with 20 bases between. This CDR3 spans 16 amino acids.